This passage covers 22 T cell receptor beta chains from one sample sequenced in a study of vaccination and CD4 T cells after COVID-19. The study sequenced cultured CD4+ T cell DNA using the Oncomine TCR Beta short-read assay. A single record per CDR3 protein comes from TCRdb applying MiXCR to the PCR reads. This table holds 15,000 to 20,000 distinct CDR3 sequences, 45% to 65% found once. These receptors have no identified antigens. The treatment denotes: approximately 10-day PBMC culture with coronavirus spike peptide pools or control peptides (ViraFEST assay). Sequenced here: cultured CD4+ T cells from blood, sampled after SARS-CoV-2 vaccination. Source of these receptors: a human donor with COVID-19.

The chain combines TRBV5-1 with TRBJ2-5; D gene unclear. V was cut by 5 bases and J by 5 bases, with 10 bases left in between. Germline CDR1 SGHRS, CDR2 YFSETQ. This CDR3 contains 12 residues. CDR3 amino acids: CASSEGKETQYF. The DNA for the CDR3 is TGCGCCAGCAGTGAAGGGAAGGAGACCCAGTACTTC.

The V gene is TRBV18, the J gene TRBJ1-5; no clear D. This CDR3 spans 12 amino acids. Germline V CDR1 and CDR2: KGHSH, LQKENI. The germline V and J ends were trimmed by 8 bases and 3 bases, with 8 bases remaining between them. For the CDR3, the DNA is TGTGCCAGCAGCGAGGCCAATCAGCCCCAGCATTTT. As protein: CASSEANQPQHF.

The V gene is TRBV6-1, the J gene TRBJ1-5, with D unclear. The length of the CDR3 is 13 residues. Trimming removed 2 bases from V and 4 bases from J, with 6 bases in between. CDR1 is MNHNS and CDR2 is SASEGT in the germline V gene. The CDR3 protein is CASSELRNQPQHF. The DNA for the CDR3 is TGTGCCAGCAGTGAACTCCGAAATCAGCCCCAGCATTTT.

This clonotype was observed a handful of times. The chain carries TRBV4-1 and TRBJ2-1; TRBD2 matches 11 bases. The V gene's germline CDR1 is MGHRA and CDR2 YSYEKL. The CDR3 totals 21 residues. Trimming removed 0 bases from V and 7 bases from J; junction bases left unmatched: 20. Here the CDR3 reads CASSQDLFGLAGGRSGNEQFF. In DNA form, the CDR3 reads TGCGCCAGCAGCCAAGACCTTTTCGGCTTAGCGGGGGGGCGATCTGGGAATGAGCAGTTCTTC.

The chain has TRBV27 and TRBJ1-6; 9 nucleotides align to TRBD1. In germline, CDR1 is MNHEY, CDR2 SMNVEV (reference sequence). This CDR3 is built from 16 residues. The junction had 7 bases not matched to a gene; V was cut back by 1 base and J by 9 bases. The CDR3 DNA follows: TGTGCCAGCAGTTTATGGGAACAGGGGGCACGTTCACCCCTCCACTTT. Its translation: CASSLWEQGARSPLHF.

The chain links TRBV7-6 to TRBJ1-5; 7 bases are a match to TRBD1. The V segment lost 1 base and the J segment 6 bases; nucleotides outside the gene matches: 6. The CDR3 length is 15 residues. The germline CDR1 and CDR2 sequences are SGHVS and FNYEAQ. Here the CDR3 DNA reads TGTGCCAGCAGCTTAGAGGGCCAGGGGGGTCAGCCCCAGCATTTT. Translating gives CASSLEGQGGQPQHF.

J is TRBJ1-1 and V is TRBV2; possible D gene TRBD1, 6 bases. Germline V gene data show CDR1 as SNHLY and CDR2 as FYNNEI. The CDR3 runs to 12 residues. V lost 4 bases to trimming and J lost 8 bases, with 11 bases between them. DNA for the CDR3: TGTGCCAGCAGTGCACACGGGGGCGAAGCTTTCTTT. Its protein is CASSAHGGEAFF.

The chain recombines TRBV12-5 with TRBJ1-2; TRBD1 matches 12 bases. Trimming took 6 bases from V and 3 from J; bases not matched to a gene: 14. CDR1 and CDR2 (germline): LGHNT, FRNRAP. CDR3 length: 18 residues. The CDR3 reads CASGPRPGTGGAHYGYTF. Here the CDR3 DNA reads TGTGCTAGTGGCCCGCGTCCCGGGACAGGGGGCGCTCACTATGGCTACACCTTC. The full variable domain, its missing parts supplied by reference TRBV12-5 and TRBJ1-2, is DARVTQTPRHKVTEMGQEVTMRCQPILGHNTVFWYRQTMMQGLELLAYFRNRAPLDDSGMPKDRFSAEMPDATLATLKIQPSEPRDSAVYFCASGPRPGTGGAHYGYTFGSGTRLTVV.

This clonotype turned up a few times. The chain has TRBV20-1 and TRBJ1-4, with D possibly TRBD1 on 6 matching bases. The CDR3 runs to 14 residues. CDR1 and CDR2 from the germline V gene are DFQATT and SNEGSKA (reference sequence). Trimming took off 4 bases at V and 5 bases at J, with 14 bases between the two ends. The CDR3 protein is CSATPGHRNEKLFF. Here the CDR3 DNA reads TGCAGTGCTACCCCGGGACACCGGAATGAAAAACTGTTTTTT.

The V call is TRBV12-3 or TRBV12-4, the J call TRBJ1-5; D is ambiguous. Deletions cut 1 base from V and 9 bases from J, with 19 bases between. CDR3 length equals 16 residues. The CDR3 loop reads CASSLGPVARLGPQHF. The CDR3 DNA reads as TGTGCCAGCAGTTTAGGACCGGTGGCCCGGCTAGGGCCCCAGCATTTT.

The rearrangement links TRBV19 to TRBJ2-7; D might be TRBD1 (5 bases). CDR1 is LNHDA, CDR2 SQIVND, per germline (reference sequence). Trimming shortened V by 1 base and J by 6 bases, and 10 bases separated the two germline ends. This CDR3 comprises 13 residues. CDR3 amino acids: CASSIVGRGEQYF. The CDR3 DNA sequence: TGTGCCAGTAGTATAGTAGGAAGGGGCGAGCAGTACTTC. The full variable domain, its missing parts supplied by reference TRBV19 and TRBJ2-7, is DGGITQSPKYLFRKEGQNVTLSCEQNLNHDAMYWYRQDPGQGLRLIYYSQIVNDFQKGDIAEGYSVSREKKESFPLTVTSAQKNPTAFYLCASSIVGRGEQYFGPGTRLTVT.

The genes are TRBV5-8 and TRBJ1-6; D gene unclear. This CDR3 region has 14 residues. CDR1 is SGHTS, CDR2 YDEGEE, per germline. Trimming removed 0 bases at V and 7 bases at J, with 8 bases between. DNA for the CDR3: TGTGCCAGCAGCTTGGACGGGAGGAATTCACCCCTCCACTTT. Protein: CASSLDGRNSPLHF. The full variable domain, with the rest looked up from reference TRBV5-8 and TRBJ1-6, is EAGVTQSPTHLIKTRGQQATLRCSPISGHTSVYWYQQALGLGLQFLLWYDEGEERNRGNFPPRFSGRQFPNYSSELNVNALELEDSALYLCASSLDGRNSPLHFGNGTRLTVT.

This rearrangement joins TRBV27 to TRBJ2-7; the match to TRBD2 covers 9 bases. Germline assignment: CDR1 MNHEY and CDR2 SMNVEV (reference sequence). Trimming at V came to 5 bases and at J to 1 base, leaving 12 bases not matched to a gene. The CDR3 totals 17 residues. CDR3 in DNA: TGTGCCAGCAGTCGCATGCCCCCCAGCGGGGGGTCCTACGAGCAGTACTTC. As protein: CASSRMPPSGGSYEQYF.

This chain uses TRBV11-2 with TRBJ2-7; 7 bases are shared with TRBD1. Germline CDR1 SGHAT, CDR2 FQNNGV. V shed 5 bases and J 0 bases; nucleotides not matched to a gene: 7. The CDR3 has 15 residues. The CDR3 here is CASSPLDRSSYEQYF. As DNA, the CDR3 is TGTGCCAGCAGCCCGCTGGACAGGAGCTCCTACGAGCAGTACTTC.

The chain is built from TRBV6-2 or TRBV6-3 and TRBJ1-1; D ambiguous. Deletions cut 2 bases from V and 7 bases from J, with 5 bases between. CDR1 and CDR2 (germline): MNHEY, SVGEGT. The CDR3 runs 11 residues. CDR3 sequence (DNA): TGTGCCAGCAGTTACCTGAATGAAGCTTTCTTT. Amino acid sequence: CASSYLNEAFF.

This clonotype was found a few times. This chain uses TRBV6-1 with TRBJ1-6; TRBD1 might be the D (6 bases). Looked up from germline, CDR1 is MNHNS and CDR2 is SASEGT. Trimming removed 7 bases from V and 6 bases from J, with 7 bases in between. This CDR3 spans 12 amino acids. CDR3 sequence: CASTQGNSPLHF. CDR3 bases: TGTGCCAGCACACAGGGTAATTCACCCCTCCACTTT.

This clonotype was seen more than once but under ten times. The genes are TRBV24-1 and TRBJ1-2; D gene ambiguous. The CDR3 covers 13 residues. Germline lookup yields CDR1 KGHDR and CDR2 SFDVKD. V was pared by 2 bases and J by 2 bases, with 5 bases between. In DNA, the CDR3 is TGTGCCACCAGTGATTCCCCCAACTATGGCTACACCTTC. Translating gives CATSDSPNYGYTF.

The chain uses TRBV2 and TRBJ1-2; D uncertain. Trimming left V 4 bases short and J 4 bases short, with 10 bases between. CDR3 size: 13 residues. In germline, CDR1 is SNHLY, CDR2 FYNNEI. CDR3 in amino acids: CASSVGNGYGYTF. CDR3 in DNA: TGTGCCAGCAGTGTAGGCAACGGCTATGGCTACACCTTC.

V gene TRBV20-1 combines with J gene TRBJ2-3; 9 nucleotides agree with TRBD2. There are 17 residues in the CDR3. Germline V gives CDR1 DFQATT, CDR2 SNEGSKA (reference sequence). The V segment lost 6 bases and the J segment 4 bases; nucleotides outside the gene matches: 17. The CDR3 coding sequence is TGCAGTGCCCCGGTACTAGGAGCGGGGGGCCTCGCAGATACGCAGTATTTT. It translates to CSAPVLGAGGLADTQYF.

V and J are TRBV6-2 or TRBV6-3 and TRBJ2-1; perhaps TRBD1 as D (5 bases). The length of the CDR3 is 15 residues. V was shortened by 2 bases and J by 2 bases, with 10 bases between the two germline ends. Germline V CDR1 and CDR2: MNHEY, SVGEGT. In DNA, the CDR3 is TGTGCCAGCAGTTACATGGGGCAGGCCTACAATGAGCAGTTCTTC. Translation: CASSYMGQAYNEQFF.

This clonotype has a handful of counts. The rearrangement joins TRBV6-2 or TRBV6-3 to TRBJ2-7; TRBD2 aligns across 8 bases. Unmatched junction bases numbered 5, after V lost 6 bases and J lost 4 bases. The CDR3 has 13 amino acids. Germline V gene data show CDR1 as MNHEY and CDR2 as SVGEGT. CDR3 sequence: CASRYSGAYEQYF. CDR3 sequence (DNA): TGTGCCAGCAGATATAGCGGGGCTTACGAGCAGTACTTC.

The V and J genes are TRBV11-3 and TRBJ2-3, with 7 bases that match TRBD2. Looked up from germline, CDR1 is SGHNT and CDR2 is YENEEA. CDR3 size: 14 residues. The J segment lost 8 bases and the V segment lost 1 base, leaving 6 bases of the junction unmatched. The CDR3 DNA is TGTGCCAGCAGCTTAGTAGATGGGGGGGGTACGCAGTATTTT. As protein: CASSLVDGGGTQYF.